This entry lists 25 T cell receptor beta chains sequenced from one sample in a study of cytomegalovirus exposure and HLA in healthy donors. Produced via immunoSEQ multiplex PCR; TCRdb's table is partial and in-frame only. The profile shows about 160,000 clones, about 90% of them singletons. Sequencing input: PBMCs. These TCRs come from a woman younger than 35 in good health and CMV-seropositive.

This chain joins TRBV4-1 and TRBJ2-1; no clear D gene. This CDR3 has 15 amino acids. Germline values: CDR1 MGHRA, CDR2 YSYEKL. V lost 8 bases to trimming and J lost 2 bases, with 16 bases between them. DNA of the CDR3: TGCGCCAGCGCCCAAGGTGAACAACCCTACAATGAGCAGTTCTTC. Translating gives CASAQGEQPYNEQFF.

The chain combines TRBV2 with TRBJ2-7; 9 nucleotides line up with TRBD1. The CDR3 contains 14 residues. With V trimmed by 3 bases and J by 5 bases, 5 bases remained unmatched. CDR1 and CDR2 (germline): SNHLY, FYNNEI. Written as DNA, the CDR3 is TGTGCCAGCAGTGACCGGGACAGGGCCCACGAGCAGTACTTC. Translating gives CASSDRDRAHEQYF.

The gene calls are TRBV5-1 and TRBJ2-7; the match to TRBD1 covers 7 bases. Germline assignment: CDR1 SGHRS and CDR2 YFSETQ. V lost 2 bases to trimming and J lost 5 bases; unmatched junction nucleotides: 10. This CDR3 is 15 amino acids long. The CDR3 coding sequence is TGCGCCAGCAGCTTAACTCTAACAGGGGCGAACGAGCAGTACTTC. This encodes CASSLTLTGANEQYF.

The gene calls are TRBV5-6 and TRBJ2-1; 13 bases align to TRBD2. J was trimmed by 9 bases and V by 4 bases; bases with no gene match: 10. In germline, CDR1 is SGHDT, CDR2 YYEEEE. This CDR3 is 16 amino acids long. The CDR3 is CASSPTSGGFLSEQFF. DNA of the CDR3: TGTGCCAGCAGCCCGACTAGCGGGGGGTTTTTGAGTGAGCAGTTCTTC.

The chain is built from TRBV4-2 and TRBJ2-1; TRBD1 aligns across 7 bases. Germline lookup yields CDR1 LGHNA and CDR2 YNFKEQ. This CDR3 has 18 amino acids. Trimming cost V 1 base and J 6 bases; bases outside gene matches: 15. CDR3 amino acids: CASSQVPQTGERANEQFF. The CDR3 DNA reads TGTGCCAGCAGCCAAGTACCCCAAACAGGGGAGAGGGCCAATGAGCAGTTCTTC.

This chain links TRBV7-9 with TRBJ2-1, with D possibly being TRBD2 (5 bases). The CDR3 sequence is 17 residues long. V lost 5 bases and J 0 bases, leaving 17 bases between the germline ends. Germline V gene lookup returns CDR1 SEHNR and CDR2 FQNEAQ (reference sequence). CDR3 sequence reads: CASSAYRAGSSYNEQFF. DNA for the CDR3: TGTGCCAGCAGCGCTTATAGAGCTGGGAGCTCCTACAATGAGCAGTTCTTC.

This rearrangement joins TRBV7-7 to TRBJ2-2; maybe TRBD2 (6 bases). CDR3 length: 17 residues. Trimming stripped 1 base from V and 1 base from J, with 13 bases between. CDR1 and CDR2 from the germline V gene are SSHAT and FNYEAQ (reference sequence). As DNA, the CDR3 is TGTGCCAGCAGCTTAGGTCGCGGGCGGGAGAACACCGGGGAGCTGTTTTTT. Translating it yields CASSLGRGRENTGELFF.

The CDR3 region is CSVVQGIHEQYF. CDR3 sequence (DNA): TGCAGCGTTGTCCAGGGGATCCACGAGCAGTACTTC. The chain links TRBV29-1 to TRBJ2-7, with D possibly being TRBD1 (6 bases). CDR3 length equals 12 residues. Germline V CDR1 and CDR2: SQVTM, ANQGSEA. The V gene lost 4 bases and the J gene lost 5 bases, with 12 bases spanning the gap.

The genes are TRBV7-2 and TRBJ1-2; a weak D match, TRBD1 (6 bases). The CDR3 has 13 residues. Deletions cut 1 base from V and 5 bases from J, with 8 bases between. In germline, CDR1 is SGHTA, CDR2 FQGNSA. CDR3 protein: CASSLDREYGYTF. In DNA form, the CDR3 reads TGTGCCAGCAGCTTAGACAGGGAGTATGGCTACACCTTC.

J is TRBJ1-3 and V is TRBV7-6; possible D gene TRBD1, 5 bases. The V and J ends lost 5 bases and 2 bases respectively, with 10 bases between them. Germline lookup yields CDR1 SGHVS and CDR2 FNYEAQ. There are 14 residues in the CDR3. Here the CDR3 reads CASSPGTAGNTIYF. The CDR3 bases are TGTGCCAGCAGCCCCGGGACTGCTGGAAACACCATATATTTT. Full variable domain (outside the CDR3, taken from reference TRBV7-6 and TRBJ1-3): GAGVSQSPRYKVTKRGQDVALRCDPISGHVSLYWYRQALGQGPEFLTYFNYEAQQDKSGLPNDRFSAERPEGSISTLTIQRTEQRDSAMYRCASSPGTAGNTIYFGEGSWLTVV.

The chain employs TRBV4-1 and TRBJ2-2; TRBD2 matches 8 bases. The trim removed 1 base at V and 3 bases at J, leaving 10 bases unmatched. The CDR3 sequence is 18 residues long. From germline, CDR1 is MGHRA and CDR2 YSYEKL. The CDR3 protein is CASSQGVALAGYTGELFF. As DNA, the CDR3 is TGCGCCAGCAGCCAAGGGGTTGCCTTAGCGGGATACACCGGGGAGCTGTTTTTT.

The V gene is TRBV27, the J gene TRBJ2-7; TRBD2 matches 9 bases. With V trimmed by 4 bases and J by 4 bases, 8 bases remained unmatched. Per germline, CDR1 MNHEY and CDR2 SMNVEV (reference sequence). CDR3 length: 15 amino acids. CDR3 sequence (DNA): TGTGCCAGCAGTTCTCCGACTAGCGGAAAATACGAGCAGTACTTC. Translated, it gives CASSSPTSGKYEQYF.

V usage is TRBV19 and J usage is TRBJ2-2, with 9 bases aligning to TRBD2. Germline CDR1 and CDR2: LNHDA and SQIVND (reference sequence). The J segment lost 4 bases and the V segment lost 3 bases, leaving 6 bases of the junction unmatched. This CDR3 region has 16 residues. The CDR3: CASSMRASGVTGELFF. The CDR3 bases are TGTGCCAGTAGTATGAGGGCTAGCGGGGTCACCGGGGAGCTGTTTTTT.

The rearrangement joins TRBV5-1 to TRBJ2-5; 7 bases match TRBD1. The CDR3 is 14 residues long. The V gene end was trimmed by 4 bases and the J gene end by 1 base; junction bases not matched to a gene: 4. Germline-derived CDR1 and CDR2 are SGHRS and YFSETQ. The chain's CDR3 is CASSRDSTQETQYF. In DNA, the CDR3 is TGCGCCAGCAGCCGGGACAGCACCCAAGAGACCCAGTACTTC.

The rearrangement uses TRBV29-1 and TRBJ2-5; 8 bases align to TRBD2. This CDR3 has 14 residues. J gave up 4 bases and V 7 bases, and 11 bases lay outside the gene matches. CDR1 and CDR2 from the germline V gene are SQVTM and ANQGSEA. The CDR3 loop reads CSGQSGSILETQYF. In DNA, the CDR3 is TGCAGCGGACAAAGCGGGAGTATTTTAGAGACCCAGTACTTC.

The chain uses TRBV5-4 and TRBJ2-7; D is unresolved. Trimming removed 0 bases from V and 1 base from J, with 5 bases in between. The length of the CDR3 is 13 residues. Germline CDR1 is SGHNT and CDR2 is YYREEE (reference sequence). CDR3 loop: CASSLGQSYEQYF. Written as DNA, the CDR3 is TGTGCCAGCAGCTTGGGGCAGTCCTACGAGCAGTACTTC.

This clone came up once. This rearrangement joins TRBV18 to TRBJ1-4, with D unresolved. V was clipped by 1 base and J by 8 bases, with 14 bases between them. The CDR3 loop spans 15 amino acids. Germline-derived CDR1 and CDR2 are KGHSH and LQKENI. The CDR3: CASSPLAREGEKLFF. DNA of the CDR3: TGTGCCAGCTCACCACTGGCGCGCGAGGGAGAAAAACTGTTTTTT.

The chain joins TRBV7-9 to TRBJ2-6; D is uncertain. Looked up from germline, CDR1 is SEHNR and CDR2 is FQNEAQ (reference sequence). The CDR3 spans 16 residues. V was cut by 2 bases and J by 0 bases, with 8 bases left in between. CDR3 loop: CASSLRELSGANVLTF. The CDR3 region has the DNA TGTGCCAGCAGCTTACGAGAACTCTCTGGGGCCAACGTCCTGACTTTC.

This chain joins TRBV2 and TRBJ2-2; TRBD1 aligns across 7 bases. Germline V gene data show CDR1 as SNHLY and CDR2 as FYNNEI. With 2 bases clipped from V and 3 bases from J, the junction kept 9 bases outside the gene matches. CDR3 length: 17 residues. CDR3: CASSEIEGGEDTGELFF. Written as DNA, the CDR3 is TGTGCCAGCAGTGAAATAGAAGGGGGCGAGGACACCGGGGAGCTGTTTTTT.

The chain joins TRBV2 to TRBJ2-1; 7 bases align to TRBD1. This CDR3 has 16 amino acids. Trimming at V came to 2 bases and at J to 2 bases, leaving 6 bases not matched to a gene. Germline V CDR1 and CDR2: SNHLY, FYNNEI. CDR3 sequence (DNA): TGTGCCAGCAGTGAATCTTACAGGGGAGCCTACAATGAGCAGTTCTTC. Amino acids: CASSESYRGAYNEQFF.

The chain uses TRBV4-1 and TRBJ2-5, with 7 bases fitting TRBD2. CDR3 size: 15 residues. Looked up from germline, CDR1 is MGHRA and CDR2 is YSYEKL. V gave up 1 base and J gave up 5 bases; unmatched junction bases: 7. CDR3 sequence reads: CASSQGGLVRETQYF. CDR3 DNA: TGCGCCAGCAGCCAAGGTGGACTAGTCCGTGAGACCCAGTACTTC.

The V gene is TRBV5-1, the J gene TRBJ2-2, with 10 bases identical to TRBD2. Germline trimming cut 7 bases from V and 0 bases from J; bases unmatched to any gene: 6. The CDR3 sequence is 16 residues long. From germline, CDR1 is SGHRS and CDR2 YFSETQ. The CDR3 sequence is CASFPTSGTNTGELFF. The CDR3 nucleotides are TGCGCCAGCTTTCCAACTAGCGGGACGAACACCGGGGAGCTGTTTTTT. The full variable domain, with the rest looked up from reference TRBV5-1 and TRBJ2-2, is KAGVTQTPRYLIKTRGQQVTLSCSPISGHRSVSWYQQTPGQGLQFLFEYFSETQRNKGNFPGRFSGRQFSNSRSEMNVSTLELGDSALYLCASFPTSGTNTGELFFGEGSRLTVL.

The rearrangement uses TRBV11-2 and TRBJ1-4; weak D call: TRBD1 (5 bases). The CDR3 sequence is 15 residues long. Germline CDR1 SGHAT, CDR2 FQNNGV. Trimming took 0 bases from V and 11 from J, leaving 16 bases between them. For the CDR3, the DNA is TGTGCCAGCAGCTTAGATCACTACAAAGGGGCCAAACTGTTTTTT. Amino acid sequence: CASSLDHYKGAKLFF.

This chain uses TRBV7-8 with TRBJ1-2; 7 nucleotides line up with TRBD1. The CDR3 covers 18 residues. From germline, CDR1 is SGHVS and CDR2 FQNEAQ. V shed 0 bases, J shed 4 bases, and the junction held 14 bases outside the gene matches. CDR3 bases: TGTGCCAGCAGCTTAGCTCTGCTCCCCAGGGGGGAAACCTATGGCTACACCTTC. This sequence encodes CASSLALLPRGETYGYTF. The full variable domain, rest sourced from reference TRBV7-8 and TRBJ1-2, is GAGVSQSPRYKVAKRGQDVALRCDPISGHVSLFWYQQALGQGPEFLTYFQNEAQLDKSGLPSDRFFAERPEGSVSTLKIQRTQQEDSAVYLCASSLALLPRGETYGYTFGSGTRLTVV.

The chain links TRBV5-1 to TRBJ2-5; TRBD2 agrees at 10 bases. V was pared by 0 bases and J by 2 bases, with 10 bases of the junction left unmatched. Germline V gene data show CDR1 as SGHRS and CDR2 as YFSETQ. The length of the CDR3 is 18 residues. CDR3 DNA: TGCGCCAGCAGCTTGGGGCTAGCGGGAGCCCCAAAACAAGAGACCCAGTACTTC. Its translation: CASSLGLAGAPKQETQYF.